This T cell receptor beta chain stems from a study of blood T cells in healthy people across ages. General study findings and limits: Possibly, changes in expanded clonotypes were confounded because donor CMV status was unknown. Estimates based on one million T cells were treated as lower bounds.

Trimming left V 6 bases short and J 6 bases short, with 16 bases between. Germline V gives CDR1 MNHEY, CDR2 SMNVEV (reference sequence). The CDR3 sequence is 14 residues long. The second PCR ran about 6 to 12 cycles with a sample-barcoded 5' primer and J-beta primers. TCRdb fed the 5' RACE reads into MiXCR, producing one record per CDR3 protein. Of 2 million or so distinct CDR3 sequences in the sample, just under 50% were seen once. Isolation of PBMCs gave at least 7 million cells per sample. RNA extraction gave at least 5.5 micrograms of total RNA per sample. This clonotype was seen a single time. What it recognizes is unknown.

This sequence joins TRBV27 and TRBJ2-3; D tentatively reads TRBD1 or TRBD2 (6 bases each). The sequenced sample consisted of blood. The TCR comes from a woman in her 40s in good health. CDR3 sequence reads: CASRSRPGADTQYF. CDR3 nucleotides: TGTGCCAGCAGAAGTCGCCCGGGGGCGGATACGCAGTATTTT.